Shown below are 2 T cell receptor beta chains from a single sample sequenced in a study of T cells in Graves' hyperthyroidism and ophthalmopathy. RNA transcripts served as the template for amplifying TCR beta CDR3 regions. The HTBI primer set was used in a first-round RT-PCR of the TCR CDR3. TCRdb redid the calling of the multiplex PCR reads with MiXCR, one entry per CDR3 protein. The sample consists of about 610,000 distinct CDR3 sequences, roughly 14% of them appearing once. Sequencing was done on a sample of blood. The receptor set was obtained from a woman in her thirties or forties with Graves' ophthalmopathy.

The gene calls are TRBV13 and TRBJ2-5; the match to TRBD2 covers 7 bases. Trimming cost V 5 bases and J 4 bases; bases outside gene matches: 10. The CDR3 loop spans 15 amino acids. Germline V gene data show CDR1 as PRHDT and CDR2 as FYEKMQ (reference sequence). The CDR3 nucleotides read TGTGCCAGCAGCCTTTTGACCGGGACTATAGAGACCCAGTACTTC. This encodes CASSLLTGTIETQYF.

The chain uses TRBV11-1 and TRBJ1-2; 9 bases match TRBD1. The CDR3 totals 17 residues. Losses at the gene ends were 5 bases for V and 2 bases for J; bases not matched to a gene: 12. Germline CDR1 SGHAT, CDR2 FQDESV (reference sequence). The CDR3 DNA follows: TGTGCCAGCAGCAAATCCGGGACAGGGTTTGGAAACTATGGCTACACCTTC. Its protein is CASSKSGTGFGNYGYTF. The full variable domain, with the rest looked up from reference TRBV11-1 and TRBJ1-2, is EAEVAQSPRYKITEKSQAVAFWCDPISGHATLYWYRQILGQGPELLVQFQDESVVDDSQLPKDRFSAERLKGVDSTLKIQPAELGDSAMYLCASSKSGTGFGNYGYTFGSGTRLTVV.